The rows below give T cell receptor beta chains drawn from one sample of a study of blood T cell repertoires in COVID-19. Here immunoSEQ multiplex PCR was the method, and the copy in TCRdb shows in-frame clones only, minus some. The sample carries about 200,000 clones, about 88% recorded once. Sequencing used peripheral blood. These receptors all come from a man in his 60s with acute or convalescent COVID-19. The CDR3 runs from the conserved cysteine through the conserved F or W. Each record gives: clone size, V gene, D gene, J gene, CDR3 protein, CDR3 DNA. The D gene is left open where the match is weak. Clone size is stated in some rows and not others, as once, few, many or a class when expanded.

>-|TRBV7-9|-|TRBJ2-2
CASSPTPSNTGELFF
TGTGCCAGCAGCCCGACACCTAGCAACACCGGGGAGCTGTTTTTT
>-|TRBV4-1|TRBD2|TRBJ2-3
CASSQDLVERGAVGDTQYF
TGCGCCAGCAGCCAAGATCTCGTCGAGCGGGGGGCCGTCGGAGATACGCAGTATTTT
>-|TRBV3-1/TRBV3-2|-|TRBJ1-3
CASSQVLTGSGNTIYF
TGTGCCAGCAGCCAAGTGCTCACAGGGTCAGGAAACACCATATATTTT
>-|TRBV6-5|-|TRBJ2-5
CASRGPKETQYF
TGTGCCAGCCGCGGGCCCAAAGAGACCCAGTACTTC
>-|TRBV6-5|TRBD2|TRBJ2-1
CASSPGTSGYNEQFF
TGTGCCAGCAGTCCCGGGACTAGCGGTTACAATGAGCAGTTCTTC
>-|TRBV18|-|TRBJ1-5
CASSPGPLRSQPQHF
TGTGCCAGCTCACCGGGCCCGCTTCGAAGTCAGCCCCAGCATTTT
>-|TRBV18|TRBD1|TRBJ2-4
CASSQSLTGVVAKNIQYF
TGTGCCAGCTCACAATCACTGACAGGGGTTGTCGCCAAAAACATTCAGTACTTC
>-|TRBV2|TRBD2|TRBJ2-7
CASSEGGLAWSYEQYF
TGTGCCAGCAGTGAGGGGGGACTAGCTTGGTCCTACGAGCAGTACTTC
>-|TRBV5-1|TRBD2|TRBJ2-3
CASESGGRSDTQYF
TGCGCCAGCGAGAGCGGGGGGAGATCAGATACGCAGTATTTT
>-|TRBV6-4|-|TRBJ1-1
CASSTAGQRKFIEAFF
TGTGCCAGCAGTACCGCAGGACAGCGGAAATTCATTGAAGCTTTCTTT
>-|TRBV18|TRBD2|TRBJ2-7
CASSPRLAGAAYEQYF
TGTGCCAGCTCACCACGGCTAGCGGGGGCCGCCTACGAGCAGTACTTC
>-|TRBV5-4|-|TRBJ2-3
CASSLRTLISTDTQYF
TGTGCCAGCAGCCTCCGGACTCTCATAAGCACAGATACGCAGTATTTT
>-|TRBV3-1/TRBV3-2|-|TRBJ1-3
CASSQSGNSGNTIYF
TGTGCCAGCAGCCAATCGGGGAACTCTGGAAACACCATATATTTT
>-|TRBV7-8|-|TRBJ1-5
CASSQNAVDQPQHF
TGTGCCAGCAGCCAAAACGCGGTAGATCAGCCCCAGCATTTT
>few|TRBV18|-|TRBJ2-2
CASSTLSRLNTGELFF
TGTGCCAGCTCAACTCTCTCGAGGCTAAACACCGGGGAGCTGTTTTTT
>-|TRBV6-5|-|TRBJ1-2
CASSPRVRTPYTF
TGTGCCAGCAGCCCCCGGGTCCGAACGCCCTACACCTTC
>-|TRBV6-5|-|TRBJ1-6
CASSYPRVGSPLHF
TGTGCCAGCAGTTACCCTCGAGTTGGTTCACCCCTCCACTTT
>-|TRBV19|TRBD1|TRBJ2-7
CASSFDRVSGEQYF
TGTGCCAGTAGTTTCGACAGGGTTTCGGGCGAGCAGTACTTC
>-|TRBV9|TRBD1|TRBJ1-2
CASSGRGQGYGYTF
TGTGCCAGCAGCGGAAGAGGACAGGGCTATGGCTACACCTTC
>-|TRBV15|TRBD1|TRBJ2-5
CATSRDLAGGETQYF
TGTGCCACCAGCAGAGATTTGGCAGGGGGTGAGACCCAGTACTTC
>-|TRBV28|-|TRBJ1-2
CASSLSGNYGYTF
TGTGCCAGCAGTTTGTCCGGTAACTATGGCTACACCTTC
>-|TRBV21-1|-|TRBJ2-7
CASSNCNRRSYEQYF
TGTGCCAGCAGCAATTGCAACAGGCGTTCCTACGAGCAGTACTTC
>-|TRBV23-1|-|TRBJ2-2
CASITRENTGELFF
TGCGCCAGCATCACTAGGGAGAACACCGGGGAGCTGTTTTTT
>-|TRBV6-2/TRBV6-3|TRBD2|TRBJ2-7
CASSWGPSGGEQYF
TGTGCCAGCAGCTGGGGACCCTCGGGAGGAGAGCAGTACTTC
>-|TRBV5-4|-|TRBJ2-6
CASSAPGSGANVLTF
TGTGCCAGCAGCGCCCCGGGCTCTGGGGCCAACGTCCTGACTTTC
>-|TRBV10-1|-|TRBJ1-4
CASSPSDGFRMMFF
TGCGCCAGCAGTCCTAGCGATGGCTTCAGGATGATGTTTTTT
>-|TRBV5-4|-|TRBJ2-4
CASSSRGRGENIQYF
TGTGCCAGCAGCTCGAGGGGCAGGGGCGAAAACATTCAGTACTTC
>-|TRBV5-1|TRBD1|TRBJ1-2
CASSLSRGNYGYTF
TGCGCCAGCAGCTTGTCCAGGGGGAACTATGGCTACACCTTC
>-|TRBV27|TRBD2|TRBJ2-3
CASSLALAGSDTQYF
TGTGCCAGCAGTTTGGCTCTAGCGGGGTCAGATACGCAGTATTTT
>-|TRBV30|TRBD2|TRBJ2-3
CAWHEGTRGTDTQYF
TGTGCCTGGCATGAGGGGACTAGGGGCACAGATACGCAGTATTTT
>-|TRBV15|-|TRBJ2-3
CATSRDLAASLSDTQYF
TGTGCCACCAGCAGAGACTTAGCGGCCAGCCTGAGCGATACGCAGTATTTT
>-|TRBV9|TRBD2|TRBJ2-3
CASSVGNSGATSTDTQYF
TGTGCCAGCAGCGTAGGGAATAGCGGGGCTACTAGCACAGATACGCAGTATTTT
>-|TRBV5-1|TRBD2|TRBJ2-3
CASSGTSLGDTQYF
TGCGCCAGCAGCGGGACTAGCTTGGGAGATACGCAGTATTTT
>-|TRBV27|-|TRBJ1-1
CASSRGRGTEAFF
TGTGCCAGCAGTCGGGGGAGGGGAACTGAAGCTTTCTTT
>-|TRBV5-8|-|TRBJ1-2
CASSLGQTSNYGYTF
TGTGCCAGCAGCCTCGGACAGACTTCTAACTATGGCTACACCTTC
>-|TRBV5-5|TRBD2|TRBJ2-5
CASSLSLVAGGQETQYF
TGTGCCAGCAGCTTGTCCCTAGTTGCGGGGGGTCAAGAGACCCAGTACTTC
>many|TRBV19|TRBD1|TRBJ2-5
CASTETGTGGRETQYF
TGTGCCAGTACCGAAACCGGGACAGGGGGCCGAGAGACCCAGTACTTC
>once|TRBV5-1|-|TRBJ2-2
CASSLLGQNTGELFF
TGCGCCAGCAGCTTGTTGGGCCAGAACACCGGGGAGCTGTTTTTT
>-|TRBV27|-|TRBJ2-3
CASSLGLTADTQYF
TGTGCCAGCAGTTTAGGTTTAACAGCAGATACGCAGTATTTT
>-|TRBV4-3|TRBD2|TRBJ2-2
CASSQDSQAGGHTGELFF
TGCGCCAGCAGCCAAGATTCCCAAGCGGGGGGGCACACCGGGGAGCTGTTTTTT
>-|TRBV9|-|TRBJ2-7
CASRVPGLDF
TGTGCCAGCAGGGTACCGGGACTCGACTTC
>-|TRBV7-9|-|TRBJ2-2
CASSFGTPNTGELFF
TGTGCCAGCAGCTTCGGGACTCCGAACACCGGGGAGCTGTTTTTT
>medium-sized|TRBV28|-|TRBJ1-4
CASSVTKGANEKLFF
TGTGCCAGCAGCGTCACTAAAGGAGCTAATGAAAAACTGTTTTTT
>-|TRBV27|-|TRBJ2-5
CASSFADLIQETQYF
TGTGCCAGCAGTTTCGCAGACTTAATTCAAGAGACCCAGTACTTC
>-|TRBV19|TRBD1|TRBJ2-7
CASSRTGDRTYEQYF
TGTGCCAGTAGCAGGACAGGGGACCGAACCTACGAGCAGTACTTC
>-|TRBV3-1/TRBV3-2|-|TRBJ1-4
CASSRGSRVELFF
TGTGCCAGCAGCCGAGGGTCCCGCGTGGAACTGTTTTTT
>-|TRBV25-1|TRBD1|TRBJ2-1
CASSEFVTGMDEQFF
TGTGCCAGCAGTGAATTCGTGACAGGGATGGATGAGCAGTTCTTC